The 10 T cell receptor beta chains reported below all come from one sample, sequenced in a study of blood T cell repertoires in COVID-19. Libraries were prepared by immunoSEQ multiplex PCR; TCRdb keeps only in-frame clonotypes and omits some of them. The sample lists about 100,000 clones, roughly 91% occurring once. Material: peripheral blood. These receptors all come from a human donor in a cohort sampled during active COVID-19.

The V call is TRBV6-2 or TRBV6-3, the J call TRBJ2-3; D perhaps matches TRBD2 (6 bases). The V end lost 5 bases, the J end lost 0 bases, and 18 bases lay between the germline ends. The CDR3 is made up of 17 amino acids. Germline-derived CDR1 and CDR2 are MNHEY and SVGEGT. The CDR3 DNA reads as TGTGCCAGCAGTACAGCCACGGGGGTCGATAGCACAGATACGCAGTATTTT. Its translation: CASSTATGVDSTDTQYF.

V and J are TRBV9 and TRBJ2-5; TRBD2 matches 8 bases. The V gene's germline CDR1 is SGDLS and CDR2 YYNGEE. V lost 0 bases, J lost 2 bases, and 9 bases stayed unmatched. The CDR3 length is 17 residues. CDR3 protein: CASSVGAIAGPQETQYF. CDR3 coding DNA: TGTGCCAGCAGCGTAGGGGCGATAGCGGGGCCTCAAGAGACCCAGTACTTC.

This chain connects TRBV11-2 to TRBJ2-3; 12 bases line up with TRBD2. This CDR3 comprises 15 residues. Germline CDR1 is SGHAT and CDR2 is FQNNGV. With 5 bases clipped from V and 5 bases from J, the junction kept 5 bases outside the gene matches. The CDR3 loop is CASSKLAGGRDTQYF. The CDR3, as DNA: TGTGCCAGCAGCAAACTAGCGGGGGGACGAGATACGCAGTATTTT.

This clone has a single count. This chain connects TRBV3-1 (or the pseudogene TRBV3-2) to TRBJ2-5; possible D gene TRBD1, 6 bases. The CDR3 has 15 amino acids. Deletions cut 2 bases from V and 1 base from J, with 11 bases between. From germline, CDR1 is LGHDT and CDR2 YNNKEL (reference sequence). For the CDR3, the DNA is TGTGCCAGCAGCCAACTAACAGGGTCCCAAGAGACCCAGTACTTC. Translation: CASSQLTGSQETQYF.

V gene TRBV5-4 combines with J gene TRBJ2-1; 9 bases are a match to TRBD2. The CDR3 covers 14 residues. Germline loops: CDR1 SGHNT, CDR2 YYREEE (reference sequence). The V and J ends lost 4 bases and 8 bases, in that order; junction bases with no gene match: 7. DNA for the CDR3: TGTGCCAGCAGCGAAACTAGCGGGCATCATGAGCAGTTCTTC. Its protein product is CASSETSGHHEQFF.

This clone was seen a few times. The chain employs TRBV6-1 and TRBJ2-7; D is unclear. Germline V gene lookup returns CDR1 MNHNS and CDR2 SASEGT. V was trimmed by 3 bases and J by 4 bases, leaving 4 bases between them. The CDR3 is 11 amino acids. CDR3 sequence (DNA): TGTGCCAGCAGTGATAATTACGAGCAGTACTTC. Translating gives CASSDNYEQYF.

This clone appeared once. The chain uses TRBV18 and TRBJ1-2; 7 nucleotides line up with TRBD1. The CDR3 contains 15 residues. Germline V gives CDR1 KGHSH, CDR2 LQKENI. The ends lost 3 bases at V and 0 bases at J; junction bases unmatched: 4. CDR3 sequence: CASSPGDSANYGYTF. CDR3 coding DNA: TGTGCCAGCTCACCTGGGGACAGCGCTAACTATGGCTACACCTTC.

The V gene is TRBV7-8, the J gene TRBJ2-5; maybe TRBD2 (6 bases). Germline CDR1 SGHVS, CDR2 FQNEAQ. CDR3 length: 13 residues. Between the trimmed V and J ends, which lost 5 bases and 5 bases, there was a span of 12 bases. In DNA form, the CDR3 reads TGTGCCAGCAGCGCGGTTGGAGGGGAGACCCAGTACTTC. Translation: CASSAVGGETQYF.

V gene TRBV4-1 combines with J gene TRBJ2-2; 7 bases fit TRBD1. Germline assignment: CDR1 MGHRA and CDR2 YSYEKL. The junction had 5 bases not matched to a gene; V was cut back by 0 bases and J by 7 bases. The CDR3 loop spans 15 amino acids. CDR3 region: CASSQDSRDSGELFF. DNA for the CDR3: TGCGCCAGCAGCCAAGATTCCCGGGACAGCGGGGAGCTGTTTTTT.

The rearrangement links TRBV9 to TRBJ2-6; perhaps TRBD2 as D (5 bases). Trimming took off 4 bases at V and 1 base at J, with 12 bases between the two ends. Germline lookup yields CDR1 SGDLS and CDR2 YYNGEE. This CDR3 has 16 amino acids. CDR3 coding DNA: TGTGCCAGCAGCCCCCGTGAGGGTTCTGGGGCCAACGTCCTGACTTTC. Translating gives CASSPREGSGANVLTF.